The T cell receptor (beta chain) under discussion was sequenced for a study of vaccination effects on CD4 cells after COVID-19. As for the study in general: Two doses of BNT162b2 or mRNA-1273 vaccine were administered to participants. Study observations and caveats: Nearly all vaccine-induced clones in healthy recipients recognized only SARS-CoV-2.

This clone appeared a single time. No antigen is known for it. Viral peptide pools were used in the ViraFEST assay to expand antigen-specific CD4+ T cells, and sequencing came afterward. Researchers isolated CD4+ T cells once less than 13 days of culture had elapsed. The healthy vaccine recipients, who had no prior SARS-CoV-2 infection, showed negative nucleocapsid antibodies. Every well got around 2 million PBMC, which were grown with 10 IU/ml IL-2 and about 10 ug/ml peptides. IL-2 medium supplanted half the medium on days 3 and 7. Germline CDR1 and CDR2: SGHNT and YYREEE (reference sequence). CDR3 size: 16 residues. Trimming cost V 4 bases and J 0 bases; bases outside gene matches: 9. Profiling relied on immunoSEQ multiplex PCR, and the TCRdb table lists in-frame clones only, not all of them. The sample contains some 22,000 clones, about 71% of which appear only once.

V gene TRBV5-4 combines with J gene TRBJ2-7; TRBD2 aligns across 8 bases. Here the sequenced sample was CD4+ T cells from PBMCs cultured with HCoV-OC43 spike peptides, taken before COVID-19 vaccination. Subset reported: HCoV-OC43 spike overlapping peptide pool stimulation. The receptor was derived from a human donor who received a COVID-19 vaccine. Written as DNA, the CDR3 is TGTGCCAGCAGCCTACCTACTCTAGCGGGCTCCTACGAGCAGTACTTC. Protein product: CASSLPTLAGSYEQYF.